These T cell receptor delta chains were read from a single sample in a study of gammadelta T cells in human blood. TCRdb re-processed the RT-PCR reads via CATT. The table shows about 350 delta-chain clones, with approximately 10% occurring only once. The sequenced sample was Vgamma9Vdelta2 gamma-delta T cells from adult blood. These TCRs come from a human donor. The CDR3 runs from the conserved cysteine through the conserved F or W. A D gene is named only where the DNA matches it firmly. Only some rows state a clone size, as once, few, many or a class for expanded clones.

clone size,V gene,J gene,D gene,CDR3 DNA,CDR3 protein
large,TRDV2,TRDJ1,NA,TGTGCCTGTGACACTTTCGGTACTGGACGTAGTCACACCGATAAACTCATCTTT,CACDTFGTGRSHTDKLIF
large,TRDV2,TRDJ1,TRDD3,TGTGCCTGTGACACCCTGGGGGACAAACCTTACACCGATAAACTCATCTTT,CACDTLGDKPYTDKLIF
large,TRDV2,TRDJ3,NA,TGTGCCTGTGACACCGGTCTCTACCCTAGCTCCTGGGACACCCGACAGATGTTTTTC,CACDTGLYPSSWDTRQMFF
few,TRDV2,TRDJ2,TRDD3,TGTGCCTGTGATTCTTTACTGGGGGATACGGGGACAGCACAACTCTTCTTT,CACDSLLGDTGTAQLFF
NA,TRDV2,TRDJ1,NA,TGTGCCTGTGCCACCCTATCCGGGGGACCCACCGATAAACTCATCTTT,CACATLSGGPTDKLIF
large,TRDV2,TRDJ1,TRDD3,TGTGCCTGTGACTCCGTAGGAAAAAAAGACTGGGGGTCGTACACCGATAAACTCATCTTT,CACDSVGKKDWGSYTDKLIF
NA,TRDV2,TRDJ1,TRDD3,TGTGCCTGTGACAGCATTACTGGGGGACCAACGACCGATAAACTCATCTTT,CACDSITGGPTTDKLIF
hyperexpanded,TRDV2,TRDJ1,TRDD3,TGTGCCTGTGACACCCTCGAAAAAATACTGGGGTACACCGATAAACTCATCTTT,CACDTLEKILGYTDKLIF
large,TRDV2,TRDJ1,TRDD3,TGTGCCTGTGATCCTACTTTCGTACTGGGGGAAGCGTACACCGATAAACTCATCTTT,CACDPTFVLGEAYTDKLIF
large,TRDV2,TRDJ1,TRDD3,TGTGCCTGTGACACTGTACTGGGGGATACGCGGCTGACCGATAAACTCATCTTT,CACDTVLGDTRLTDKLIF